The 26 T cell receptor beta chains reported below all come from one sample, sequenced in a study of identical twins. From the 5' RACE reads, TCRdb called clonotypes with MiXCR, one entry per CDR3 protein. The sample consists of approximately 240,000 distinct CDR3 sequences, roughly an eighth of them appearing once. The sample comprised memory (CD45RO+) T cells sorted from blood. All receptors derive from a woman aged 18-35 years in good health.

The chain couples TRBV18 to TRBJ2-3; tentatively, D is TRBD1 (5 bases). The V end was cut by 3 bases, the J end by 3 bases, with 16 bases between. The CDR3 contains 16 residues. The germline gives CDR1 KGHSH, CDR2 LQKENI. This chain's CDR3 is CASSPMTAQLTDTQYF. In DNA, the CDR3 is TGTGCCAGCTCACCCATGACAGCGCAATTGACAGATACGCAGTATTTT.

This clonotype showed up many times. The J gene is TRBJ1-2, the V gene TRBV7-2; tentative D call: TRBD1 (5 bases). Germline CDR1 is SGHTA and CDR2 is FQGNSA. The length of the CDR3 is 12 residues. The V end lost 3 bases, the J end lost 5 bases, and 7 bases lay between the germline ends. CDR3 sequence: CASSFRDYGYTF. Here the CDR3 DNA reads TGTGCCAGCAGCTTCAGGGATTATGGCTACACCTTC.

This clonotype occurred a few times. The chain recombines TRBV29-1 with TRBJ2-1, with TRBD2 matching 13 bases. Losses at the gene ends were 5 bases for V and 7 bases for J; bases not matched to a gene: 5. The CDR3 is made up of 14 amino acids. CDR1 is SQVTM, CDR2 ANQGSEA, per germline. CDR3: CSVLRTSGRNEQFF. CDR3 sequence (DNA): TGCAGCGTTCTCCGGACTAGCGGGAGAAATGAGCAGTTCTTC.

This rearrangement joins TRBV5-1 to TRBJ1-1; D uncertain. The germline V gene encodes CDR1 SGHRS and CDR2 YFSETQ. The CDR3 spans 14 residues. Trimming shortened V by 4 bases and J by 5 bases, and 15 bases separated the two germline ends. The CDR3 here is CASSPDVGGTEAFF. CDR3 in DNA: TGCGCCAGCAGCCCGGACGTGGGTGGGACTGAAGCTTTCTTT.

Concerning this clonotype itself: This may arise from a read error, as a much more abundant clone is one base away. Here the CDR3 DNA reads TGCAGCGTTGTCCCTAGCGGAGCTAGCACAGATACGCGGTATTTT. It specifies CSVVPSGASTDTRYF. This sequence joins TRBV29-1 and TRBJ2-3, with TRBD2 matching 7 bases. This CDR3 has 15 residues. Germline lookup yields CDR1 SQVTM and CDR2 ANQGSEA.

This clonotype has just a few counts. The CDR3 region has the DNA TGTGCCAGCAGCCCAGCCCCCGACGTATCTGGAAACACCATATATTTT. It encodes CASSPAPDVSGNTIYF. The chain is built from TRBV9 and TRBJ1-3, with D uncertain. This CDR3 has 16 amino acids. Per germline, CDR1 SGDLS and CDR2 YYNGEE. The V gene lost 4 bases and the J gene lost 1 base, with 15 bases spanning the gap.

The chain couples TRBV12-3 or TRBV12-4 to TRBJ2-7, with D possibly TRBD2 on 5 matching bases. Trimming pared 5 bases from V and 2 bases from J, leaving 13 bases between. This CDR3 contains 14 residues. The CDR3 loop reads CASSTTLGTYEQYF. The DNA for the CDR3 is TGTGCCAGCAGTACCACACTAGGAACCTACGAGCAGTACTTC.

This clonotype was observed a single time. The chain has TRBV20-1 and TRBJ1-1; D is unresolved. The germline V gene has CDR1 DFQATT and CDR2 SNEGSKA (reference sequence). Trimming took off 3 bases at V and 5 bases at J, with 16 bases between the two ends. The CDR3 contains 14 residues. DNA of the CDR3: TGCAGTGCTAGCCTGACGGACCGTTGGACTGAAGCTTTCTTT. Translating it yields CSASLTDRWTEAFF.

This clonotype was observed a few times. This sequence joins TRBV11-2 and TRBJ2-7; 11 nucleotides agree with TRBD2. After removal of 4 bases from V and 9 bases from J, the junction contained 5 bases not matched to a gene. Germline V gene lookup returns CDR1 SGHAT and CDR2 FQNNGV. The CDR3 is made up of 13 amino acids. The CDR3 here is CASSYLAGGGQYF. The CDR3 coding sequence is TGTGCCAGCAGCTACCTAGCGGGGGGCGGGCAGTACTTC.

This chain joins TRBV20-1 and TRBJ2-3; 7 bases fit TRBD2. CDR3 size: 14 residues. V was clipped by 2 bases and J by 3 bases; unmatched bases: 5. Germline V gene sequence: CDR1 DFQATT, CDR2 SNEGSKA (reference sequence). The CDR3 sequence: CSARLRGGTDTQYF. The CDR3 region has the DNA TGCAGTGCTAGACTAAGGGGAGGGACAGATACGCAGTATTTT.

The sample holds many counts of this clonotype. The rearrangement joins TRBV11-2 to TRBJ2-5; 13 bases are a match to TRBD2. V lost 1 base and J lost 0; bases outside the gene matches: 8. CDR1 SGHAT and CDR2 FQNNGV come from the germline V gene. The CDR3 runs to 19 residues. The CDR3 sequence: CASSLGRTSGGLYQETQYF. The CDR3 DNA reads TGTGCCAGCAGCTTAGGAAGGACTAGCGGGGGCCTGTACCAAGAGACCCAGTACTTC.

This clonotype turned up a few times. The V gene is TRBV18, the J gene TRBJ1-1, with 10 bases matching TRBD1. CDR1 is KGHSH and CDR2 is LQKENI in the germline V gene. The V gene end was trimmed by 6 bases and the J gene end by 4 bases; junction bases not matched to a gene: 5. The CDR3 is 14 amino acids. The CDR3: CASSLWTGGTEAFF. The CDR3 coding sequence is TGTGCCAGCTCGCTTTGGACAGGGGGCACTGAAGCTTTCTTT.

The CDR3 region has the DNA TGCAGTGTGACTAGCGGGAGTTACGAGCAGTACTTC. Translating it yields CSVTSGSYEQYF. The genes are TRBV20-1 and TRBJ2-7, with 12 bases fitting TRBD2. The CDR3 is 12 residues long. The trim removed 7 bases at V and 4 bases at J, leaving 2 bases unmatched. Germline V gene lookup returns CDR1 DFQATT and CDR2 SNEGSKA (reference sequence).

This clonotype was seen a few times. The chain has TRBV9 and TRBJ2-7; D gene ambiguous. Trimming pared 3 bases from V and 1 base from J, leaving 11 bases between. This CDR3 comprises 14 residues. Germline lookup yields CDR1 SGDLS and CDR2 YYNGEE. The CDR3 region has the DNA TGTGCCAGCAGCGCCACCTTAGAATCCTACGAGCAGTACTTC. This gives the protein CASSATLESYEQYF.

The CDR3: CSAQVVKDREKLFF. In nucleotides, the CDR3 is TGCAGTGCCCAGGTAGTCAAAGATCGCGAAAAACTGTTTTTT. This chain connects TRBV20-1 to TRBJ1-4, with D uncertain. Trimming left V 6 bases short and J 8 bases short, with 19 bases between. Germline V gene lookup returns CDR1 DFQATT and CDR2 SNEGSKA (reference sequence). The length of the CDR3 is 14 residues.

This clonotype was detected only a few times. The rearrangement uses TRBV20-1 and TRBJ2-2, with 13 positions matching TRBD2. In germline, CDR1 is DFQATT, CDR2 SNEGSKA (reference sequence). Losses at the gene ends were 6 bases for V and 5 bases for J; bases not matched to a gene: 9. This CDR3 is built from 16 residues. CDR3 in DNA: TGCAGTGCCGGGACAGGGGGACTAGCGGGAACCGGGGAGCTGTTTTTT. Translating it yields CSAGTGGLAGTGELFF.

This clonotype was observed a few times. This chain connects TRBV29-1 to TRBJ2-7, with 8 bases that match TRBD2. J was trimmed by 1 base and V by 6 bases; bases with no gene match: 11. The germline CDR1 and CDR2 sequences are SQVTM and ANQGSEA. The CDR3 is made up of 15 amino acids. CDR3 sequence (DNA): TGCAGCGTGACGCGGGGGGCGTCCCTTTCCTACGAGCAGTACTTC. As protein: CSVTRGASLSYEQYF.

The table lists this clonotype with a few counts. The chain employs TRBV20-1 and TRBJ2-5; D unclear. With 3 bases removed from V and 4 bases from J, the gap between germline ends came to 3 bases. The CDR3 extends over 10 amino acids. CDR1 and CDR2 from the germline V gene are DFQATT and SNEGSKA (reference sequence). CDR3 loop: CSASGETQYF. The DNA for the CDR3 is TGCAGTGCTAGCGGAGAGACCCAGTACTTC.

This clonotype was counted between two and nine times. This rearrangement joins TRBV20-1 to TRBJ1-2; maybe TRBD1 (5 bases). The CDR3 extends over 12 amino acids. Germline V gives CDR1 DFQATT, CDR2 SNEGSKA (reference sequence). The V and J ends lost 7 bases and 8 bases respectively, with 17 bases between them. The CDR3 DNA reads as TGCAGTGTTAGGGCGGGGGTAGCGGGCTACACCTTC. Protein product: CSVRAGVAGYTF.

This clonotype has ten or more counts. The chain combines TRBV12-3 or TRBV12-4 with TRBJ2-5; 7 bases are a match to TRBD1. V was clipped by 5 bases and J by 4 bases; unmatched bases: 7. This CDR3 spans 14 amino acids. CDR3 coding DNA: TGTGCCAGCAGTCGACAGGGTGGGAGAGAGACCCAGTACTTC. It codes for CASSRQGGRETQYF.

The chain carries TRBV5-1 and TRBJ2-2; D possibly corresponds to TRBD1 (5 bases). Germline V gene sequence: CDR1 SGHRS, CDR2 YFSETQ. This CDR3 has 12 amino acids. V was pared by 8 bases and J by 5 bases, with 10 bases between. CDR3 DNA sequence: TGCGCCAGTCAGACAGCAACCGGGGAGCTGTTTTTT. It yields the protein CASQTATGELFF. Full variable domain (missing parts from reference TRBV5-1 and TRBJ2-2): KAGVTQTPRYLIKTRGQQVTLSCSPISGHRSVSWYQQTPGQGLQFLFEYFSETQRNKGNFPGRFSGRQFSNSRSEMNVSTLELGDSALYLCASQTATGELFFGEGSRLTVL.

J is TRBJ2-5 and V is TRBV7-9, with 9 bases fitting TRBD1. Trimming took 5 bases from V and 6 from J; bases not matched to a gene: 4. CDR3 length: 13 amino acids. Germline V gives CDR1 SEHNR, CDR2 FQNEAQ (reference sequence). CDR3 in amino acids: CASSTQGAQTQYF. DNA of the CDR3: TGTGCCAGCAGCACACAGGGGGCCCAGACCCAGTACTTC.

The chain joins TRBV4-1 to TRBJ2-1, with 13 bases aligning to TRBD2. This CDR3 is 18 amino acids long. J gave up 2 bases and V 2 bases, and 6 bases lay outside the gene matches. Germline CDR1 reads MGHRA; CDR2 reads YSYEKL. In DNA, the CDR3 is TGCGCCAGCAGCCAAAAGCCGGGACTAGCGGGAACCTACAATGAGCAGTTCTTC. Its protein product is CASSQKPGLAGTYNEQFF.

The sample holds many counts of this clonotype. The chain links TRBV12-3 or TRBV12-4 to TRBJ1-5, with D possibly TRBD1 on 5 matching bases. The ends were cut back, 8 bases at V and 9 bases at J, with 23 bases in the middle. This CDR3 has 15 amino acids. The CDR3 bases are TGTGCCAGCGAATGGGGTTCCCAGGGCGGTGGGCCCCAGCATTTT. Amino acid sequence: CASEWGSQGGGPQHF.

For the CDR3, the DNA is TGTGCCAGCAGCTTGGGTAGCGGGAGGGCCGGGCAGTTCTTC. It yields the protein CASSLGSGRAGQFF. The gene calls are TRBV5-5 and TRBJ2-1; 11 bases match TRBD2. Germline V lookup: CDR1 SGHKS, CDR2 YYEKEE (reference sequence). This CDR3 spans 14 amino acids. V lost 0 bases, J lost 12 bases, and 5 bases stayed unmatched.

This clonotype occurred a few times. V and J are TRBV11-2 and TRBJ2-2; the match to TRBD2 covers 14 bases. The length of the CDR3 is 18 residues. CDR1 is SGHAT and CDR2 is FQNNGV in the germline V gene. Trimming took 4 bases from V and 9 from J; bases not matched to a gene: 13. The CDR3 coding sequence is TGTGCCAGCAGCTCAAGAGGACTAGCGGGAGGACCCTACCGGGAGCTGTTTTTT. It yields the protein CASSSRGLAGGPYRELFF.